This passage covers 25 T cell receptor beta chains from one sample sequenced in a study of blood T cell repertoires in COVID-19. Repertoires were generated with immunoSEQ multiplex PCR, while TCRdb's copy carries only in-frame clones and drops some. The sample has 400,000 or so clones; roughly 89% are singletons. Sequencing was done on a sample of peripheral blood. These receptors originate from a man younger than 30 with COVID-19, enrolled during active disease.

The gene calls are TRBV27 and TRBJ2-1; 10 nucleotides match TRBD2. CDR3 size: 15 residues. CDR1 and CDR2 from the germline V gene are MNHEY and SMNVEV (reference sequence). The trim removed 5 bases at V and 4 bases at J, leaving 5 bases unmatched. CDR3 loop: CASSMVLAGYNEQFF. Written as DNA, the CDR3 is TGTGCCAGCAGTATGGTACTAGCGGGGTACAATGAGCAGTTCTTC.

This clone has just one count. The rearrangement uses TRBV19 and TRBJ2-3; 11 positions agree with TRBD2. Germline V lookup: CDR1 LNHDA, CDR2 SQIVND (reference sequence). The ends lost 9 bases at V and 5 bases at J; junction bases unmatched: 7. The CDR3 loop spans 14 amino acids. The CDR3 DNA is TGTGCCAGCAAAACTAGCGGGAGAATAGATACGCAGTATTTT. Translation: CASKTSGRIDTQYF. The full variable domain, rest sourced from reference TRBV19 and TRBJ2-3, is DGGITQSPKYLFRKEGQNVTLSCEQNLNHDAMYWYRQDPGQGLRLIYYSQIVNDFQKGDIAEGYSVSREKKESFPLTVTSAQKNPTAFYLCASKTSGRIDTQYFGPGTRLTVL.

The chain has TRBV30 and TRBJ1-5; 9 nucleotides match TRBD1. The V and J ends lost 2 bases and 7 bases, in that order; junction bases with no gene match: 3. Germline loops: CDR1 GTSNPN, CDR2 SVGIG (reference sequence). The CDR3 consists of 13 residues. The CDR3 protein is CAWSPDRGQPQHF. The CDR3 DNA reads as TGTGCCTGGAGTCCGGACAGGGGCCAGCCCCAGCATTTT.

This rearrangement joins TRBV29-1 to TRBJ2-2, with 7 bases fitting TRBD2. There are 13 residues in the CDR3. With V trimmed by 1 base and J by 6 bases, 2 bases remained unmatched. Germline lookup yields CDR1 SQVTM and CDR2 ANQGSEA. The CDR3 protein is CSVEVREAGELFF. Written as DNA, the CDR3 is TGCAGCGTTGAAGTTCGGGAGGCCGGGGAGCTGTTTTTT.

V and J are TRBV11-3 and TRBJ2-2, with D tentatively TRBD2 (6 bases). The CDR3 length is 14 residues. Trimming stripped 5 bases from V and 5 bases from J, with 12 bases between. The V gene's germline CDR1 is SGHNT and CDR2 YENEEA. The CDR3 loop reads CASSPLARTGELFF. CDR3 bases: TGTGCCAGCAGCCCCCTAGCGCGTACCGGGGAGCTGTTTTTT.

The chain recombines TRBV12-5 with TRBJ2-1; TRBD2 aligns across 16 bases. This CDR3 contains 18 residues. From germline, CDR1 is LGHNT and CDR2 FRNRAP. Unmatched junction bases numbered 8, after V lost 2 bases and J lost 7 bases. CDR3 DNA sequence: TGTGCTAGTGGTTTGCCGGGACTAGCGGGGGGGCTGGGGAATGAGCAGTTCTTC. Its protein product is CASGLPGLAGGLGNEQFF. The variable domain in full, completed from reference TRBV12-5 and TRBJ2-1, reads DARVTQTPRHKVTEMGQEVTMRCQPILGHNTVFWYRQTMMQGLELLAYFRNRAPLDDSGMPKDRFSAEMPDATLATLKIQPSEPRDSAVYFCASGLPGLAGGLGNEQFFGPGTRLTVL.

The chain combines TRBV4-1 with TRBJ2-3; TRBD2 aligns across 10 bases. V dropped 4 bases and J dropped 3; count of bases not matched to a gene: 7. CDR1 is MGHRA and CDR2 is YSYEKL in the germline V gene. The CDR3 is 16 residues long. This chain's CDR3 is CASSPRWTSGTDTQYF. CDR3 DNA sequence: TGCGCCAGCAGCCCCAGGTGGACTAGCGGTACAGATACGCAGTATTTT.

This clone appeared once. The chain employs TRBV3-1 (or the pseudogene TRBV3-2) and TRBJ2-1, with 7 bases aligning to TRBD2. CDR3 length equals 14 residues. Germline V gene data show CDR1 as LGHDT and CDR2 as YNNKEL (reference sequence). Losses at the gene ends were 4 bases for V and 2 bases for J; bases not matched to a gene: 2. This chain's CDR3 is CASSPGLPYNEQFF. The CDR3 region has the DNA TGTGCCAGCAGCCCGGGACTACCCTACAATGAGCAGTTCTTC.

The J gene is TRBJ2-3, the V gene TRBV9, with TRBD1 identical over 7 bases. Losses at the gene ends were 3 bases for V and 3 bases for J; bases not matched to a gene: 10. The CDR3 length is 16 residues. Germline CDR1 SGDLS, CDR2 YYNGEE. CDR3 in DNA: TGTGCCAGCAGCGCCCCCCTGGGGGACAGAACAGATACGCAGTATTTT. This encodes CASSAPLGDRTDTQYF.

The CDR3: CASSPGLADYEQYF. In DNA form, the CDR3 reads TGTGCCAGCAGCCCGGGACTAGCGGACTACGAGCAGTACTTC. V usage is TRBV5-5 and J usage is TRBJ2-7; TRBD2 matches at 11 bases. V lost 4 bases and J lost 3; bases outside the gene matches: 3. This CDR3 is built from 14 residues. Germline-derived CDR1 and CDR2 are SGHKS and YYEKEE (reference sequence).

The chain combines TRBV10-3 with TRBJ1-1, with D uncertain. With 6 bases removed from V and 1 base from J, the gap between germline ends came to 9 bases. CDR3 length: 13 amino acids. Germline V CDR1 and CDR2: ENHRY, SYGVKD. The CDR3 region has the DNA TGTGCCATCAGAGTGTCAGGGAACACTGAAGCTTTCTTT. Amino acid sequence: CAIRVSGNTEAFF.

The rearrangement joins TRBV9 to TRBJ1-4; 7 nucleotides align to TRBD1. With V trimmed by 0 bases and J by 6 bases, 5 bases remained unmatched. This CDR3 region has 15 residues. Germline V gene lookup returns CDR1 SGDLS and CDR2 YYNGEE. CDR3 nucleotide sequence: TGTGCCAGCAGCGTAGACCCTGGGACAGATGAAAAACTGTTTTTT. Amino acid sequence: CASSVDPGTDEKLFF.

The chain has TRBV7-9 and TRBJ2-5, with a possible D match to TRBD2 (5 bases). Per germline, CDR1 SEHNR and CDR2 FQNEAQ (reference sequence). This CDR3 spans 15 amino acids. V lost 4 bases, J lost 2 bases, and 14 bases lay in between. This CDR3 is CASSWRLAQQETQYF. The CDR3 bases are TGTGCCAGCAGCTGGCGCTTAGCGCAACAAGAGACCCAGTACTTC.

The chain combines TRBV13 with TRBJ1-2; D uncertain. The CDR3 has 15 amino acids. Germline loops: CDR1 PRHDT, CDR2 FYEKMQ (reference sequence). Trimming left V 5 bases short and J 4 bases short, with 17 bases between. This CDR3 reads CASSGWKEGGYGYTF. CDR3 in DNA: TGTGCCAGCAGCGGATGGAAGGAGGGTGGCTATGGCTACACCTTC.

This clone was picked up a small number of times. The V call is TRBV2, the J call TRBJ2-7; perhaps TRBD1 as D (5 bases). The V and J ends lost 2 bases and 4 bases respectively, with 9 bases between them. Germline assignment: CDR1 SNHLY and CDR2 FYNNEI. The CDR3 has 13 amino acids. CDR3 residues: CASSEQGSYEQYF. The CDR3 region has the DNA TGTGCCAGCAGTGAACAGGGCTCTTACGAGCAGTACTTC.

The V call is TRBV12-3 or TRBV12-4, the J call TRBJ1-2; D is possibly TRBD1 (6 bases). V was shortened by 3 bases and J by 8 bases, with 10 bases between the two germline ends. The CDR3 sequence is 12 residues long. The CDR3 here is CASSLGAQGYTF. Written as DNA, the CDR3 is TGTGCCAGCAGTTTGGGGGCGCAAGGCTACACCTTC.

This rearrangement joins TRBV2 to TRBJ2-4, with 12 bases aligning to TRBD1. The CDR3 runs 13 residues. V trimming: 7 bases; J trimming: 7 bases; junction bases outside the gene matches: 2. Germline V gives CDR1 SNHLY, CDR2 FYNNEI. This CDR3 is CASTGQGANIQYF. For the CDR3, the DNA is TGTGCCAGCACGGGACAGGGGGCCAACATTCAGTACTTC.

This chain joins TRBV19 and TRBJ2-3, with 10 bases identical to TRBD2. J lost 1 base, V lost 4 bases, and 8 bases had no gene match. CDR1 and CDR2 (germline): LNHDA, SQIVND (reference sequence). This CDR3 has 17 residues. The CDR3 here is CASSTSPSGRGTDTQYF. DNA of the CDR3: TGTGCCAGTAGTACCTCCCCTAGCGGGAGAGGCACAGATACGCAGTATTTT.

This clone was recorded only once. The chain links TRBV29-1 to TRBJ1-2; D is unresolved. Germline CDR1 and CDR2: SQVTM and ANQGSEA. Between the trimmed V and J ends, which lost 2 bases and 3 bases, there was a span of 13 bases. This CDR3 has 14 amino acids. CDR3 DNA: TGCAGCGTTGAAAAGTCAGTTTTTGACTATGGCTACACCTTC. It encodes CSVEKSVFDYGYTF.

J is TRBJ2-5 and V is TRBV5-6; D unclear. The V gene lost 5 bases and the J gene lost 2 bases, with 7 bases spanning the gap. Germline V lookup: CDR1 SGHDT, CDR2 YYEEEE. The CDR3 loop spans 12 amino acids. The CDR3 loop reads CASSAWQETQYF. In DNA form, the CDR3 reads TGTGCCAGCAGTGCGTGGCAAGAGACCCAGTACTTC. The complete variable domain, with remaining parts taken from reference TRBV5-6 and TRBJ2-5, reads DAGVTQSPTHLIKTRGQQVTLRCSPKSGHDTVSWYQQALGQGPQFIFQYYEEEERQRGNFPDRFSGHQFPNYSSELNVNALLLGDSALYLCASSAWQETQYFGPGTRLLVL.

The rearrangement joins TRBV7-3 to TRBJ2-3; 8 positions match TRBD2. The CDR3 runs 14 residues. Germline V gene lookup returns CDR1 SGHTA and CDR2 FQGTGA. Germline trimming cut 6 bases from V and 4 bases from J; bases unmatched to any gene: 6. The chain's CDR3 is CASRAGAGSDTQYF. CDR3 nucleotide sequence: TGTGCCAGCAGAGCGGGAGCGGGCTCAGATACGCAGTATTTT.

This clone was recorded once. The chain has TRBV6-5 and TRBJ1-3; tentative D call: TRBD1 (6 bases). Per the germline V gene, CDR1 is MNHEY and CDR2 is SVGAGI. The V and J ends lost 9 bases and 4 bases respectively, with 16 bases between them. The CDR3 has 14 amino acids. The CDR3 DNA reads as TGTGCCAGTCGGGGGGGGGCGCGGGGAAACACCATATATTTT. It translates to CASRGGARGNTIYF.

The sample holds one count of this clone. The CDR3 DNA sequence: TGCGCCAGCAGCTTGGGTGGGACTAGCCGCCCAATACAAGAGACCCAGTACTTC. Protein product: CASSLGGTSRPIQETQYF. The chain is built from TRBV5-1 and TRBJ2-5; 9 bases align to TRBD2. Germline lookup yields CDR1 SGHRS and CDR2 YFSETQ. Trimming cost V 0 bases and J 2 bases; bases outside gene matches: 11. The CDR3 runs to 18 residues.

The chain has TRBV6-6 and TRBJ1-6; 9 bases fit TRBD1. This CDR3 contains 14 residues. With 10 bases clipped from V and 10 bases from J, the junction kept 11 bases outside the gene matches. CDR1 and CDR2 (germline): MNHNY, SVGAGI (reference sequence). CDR3 in amino acids: CATRPRTGVSPLHF. CDR3 coding DNA: TGTGCCACTAGACCCAGGACAGGGGTCTCACCCCTCCACTTT.

Only one count was recorded for this clone. This sequence joins TRBV24-1 and TRBJ1-1; D may be TRBD1 (6 bases). Trimming cost V 3 bases and J 7 bases, with 20 bases left between them. The CDR3 is 16 residues long. CDR1 and CDR2 from the germline V gene are KGHDR and SFDVKD. The CDR3 spells CATSDPLAGEGGEAFF. The CDR3 region has the DNA TGTGCCACCAGTGATCCGCTGGCAGGTGAAGGGGGTGAAGCTTTCTTT.